This TCR beta chain was found in a study of Graves' ophthalmopathy and Graves' hyperthyroidism. The PBMCs originated from more than 8 ml of fresh peripheral blood. The authors amplified TCR beta CDR3 regions from RNA transcripts. RT-PCR in the first round used HTBI primers; a second-round multiplex PCR followed. Each CDR3 protein gets one entry after TCRdb re-called the multiplex PCR reads with MiXCR. Of hundreds of thousands of distinct CDR3 sequences in the sample, about a fifth were seen once. A few counts support this clonotype. A read error may account for a junction end that differs from germline. The CDR3 is 14 residues long. CDR1 is SGHNT, CDR2 YYREEE, per germline (reference sequence).

This chain uses TRBV5-4 with TRBJ1-2, with D maybe TRBD1 (6 bases). This receptor was identified in a woman between 18 and 30 years old with stable Graves' hyperthyroidism. Some clones in this sample may be carry-over from other donors' samples. Sequenced sample: peripheral blood. The CDR3 sequence is CASSLAVGGGGYTF. The CDR3 DNA sequence: TGTGCCAGCAGTTTGGCGGTCGGAGGGGGTGGCTACACCTTC.